This T cell receptor (beta chain) was identified during a study of graft-versus-host responses after intestinal transplantation. Across the study: Multivisceral, liver-intestinal, or isolated intestinal grafts were transplanted into recipients. The study gave all recipients anti-thymocyte globulin induction, then tacrolimus and steroids for about three years. General observations from the study: GvH clones surfaced in recipient marrow, some emerging earlier in ileum or blood. Elevated graft-versus-host to host-versus-graft clonal ratios in allografts were recorded for patients with graft-donor T cell macrochimerism.

The method was immunoSEQ multiplex PCR; TCRdb's version includes in-frame clones alone and lacks a portion of them. Here the sample spans over 100,000 clones, approximately 95% being singletons. In regard to this clone: Its matching antigen is unknown.

The ends lost 2 bases at V and 3 bases at J; junction bases unmatched: 9. The V gene's germline CDR1 is SGHDT and CDR2 YYEEEE. The CDR3 spans 16 residues. This specimen consisted of unstimulated CD8+ T cells sorted from spleen or lymph node cells, obtained before intestinal transplant. This chain uses TRBV5-6 with TRBJ2-5, with 8 bases identical to TRBD2. The sequence came from a human donor who received an intestinal transplant. CDR3 region: CASSFMSGRGEETQYF. The CDR3 DNA reads TGTGCCAGCAGCTTTATGAGCGGGAGAGGGGAAGAGACCCAGTACTTC. Full variable domain (rest looked up from reference TRBV5-6 and TRBJ2-5): DAGVTQSPTHLIKTRGQQVTLRCSPKSGHDTVSWYQQALGQGPQFIFQYYEEEERQRGNFPDRFSGHQFPNYSSELNVNALLLGDSALYLCASSFMSGRGEETQYFGPGTRLLVL.